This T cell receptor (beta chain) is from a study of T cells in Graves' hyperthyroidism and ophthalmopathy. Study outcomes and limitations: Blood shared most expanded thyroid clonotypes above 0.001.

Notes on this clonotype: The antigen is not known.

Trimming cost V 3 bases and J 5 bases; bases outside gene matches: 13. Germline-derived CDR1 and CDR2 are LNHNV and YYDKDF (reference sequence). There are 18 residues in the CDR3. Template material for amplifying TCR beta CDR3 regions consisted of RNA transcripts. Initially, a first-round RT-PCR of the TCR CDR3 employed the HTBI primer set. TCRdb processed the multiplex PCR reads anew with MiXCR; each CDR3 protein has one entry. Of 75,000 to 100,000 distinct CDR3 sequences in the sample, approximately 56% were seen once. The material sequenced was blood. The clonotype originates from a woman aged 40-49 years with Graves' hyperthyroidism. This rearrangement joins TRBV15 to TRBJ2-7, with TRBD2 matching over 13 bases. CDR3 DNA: TGTGCCACCAGCAGTTTATCAGCAGGACTAGCGGGAGTCGACGAGCAGTACTTC. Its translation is CATSSLSAGLAGVDEQYF.